This T cell receptor beta chain was captured by sequencing in a study of T cells after yellow fever vaccination. This clonotype was seen many times. MiXCR was run by TCRdb on the 5' RACE reads, yielding one entry per CDR3 protein. This sample has about 300,000 distinct CDR3 sequences, with 7.5% to 9.5% found just once. This CDR3 comprises 14 residues. Between the trimmed V and J ends, which lost 4 bases and 3 bases, there was a span of 12 bases. Per the germline V gene, CDR1 is MDHEN and CDR2 is SYDVKM. The rearrangement uses TRBV28 and TRBJ1-1, with a weak D call TRBD1 (6 bases). The origin of this receptor is a man younger than 35 who received the YFV17D yellow fever vaccine. The sequences come from CD4+ T cells sorted from PBMCs, collected 5 days after the yellow fever booster vaccination. The CDR3 DNA is TGTGCCAGCAGTTCGCCCACAGGGTACACTGAAGCTTTCTTT. Translated, it gives CASSSPTGYTEAFF.